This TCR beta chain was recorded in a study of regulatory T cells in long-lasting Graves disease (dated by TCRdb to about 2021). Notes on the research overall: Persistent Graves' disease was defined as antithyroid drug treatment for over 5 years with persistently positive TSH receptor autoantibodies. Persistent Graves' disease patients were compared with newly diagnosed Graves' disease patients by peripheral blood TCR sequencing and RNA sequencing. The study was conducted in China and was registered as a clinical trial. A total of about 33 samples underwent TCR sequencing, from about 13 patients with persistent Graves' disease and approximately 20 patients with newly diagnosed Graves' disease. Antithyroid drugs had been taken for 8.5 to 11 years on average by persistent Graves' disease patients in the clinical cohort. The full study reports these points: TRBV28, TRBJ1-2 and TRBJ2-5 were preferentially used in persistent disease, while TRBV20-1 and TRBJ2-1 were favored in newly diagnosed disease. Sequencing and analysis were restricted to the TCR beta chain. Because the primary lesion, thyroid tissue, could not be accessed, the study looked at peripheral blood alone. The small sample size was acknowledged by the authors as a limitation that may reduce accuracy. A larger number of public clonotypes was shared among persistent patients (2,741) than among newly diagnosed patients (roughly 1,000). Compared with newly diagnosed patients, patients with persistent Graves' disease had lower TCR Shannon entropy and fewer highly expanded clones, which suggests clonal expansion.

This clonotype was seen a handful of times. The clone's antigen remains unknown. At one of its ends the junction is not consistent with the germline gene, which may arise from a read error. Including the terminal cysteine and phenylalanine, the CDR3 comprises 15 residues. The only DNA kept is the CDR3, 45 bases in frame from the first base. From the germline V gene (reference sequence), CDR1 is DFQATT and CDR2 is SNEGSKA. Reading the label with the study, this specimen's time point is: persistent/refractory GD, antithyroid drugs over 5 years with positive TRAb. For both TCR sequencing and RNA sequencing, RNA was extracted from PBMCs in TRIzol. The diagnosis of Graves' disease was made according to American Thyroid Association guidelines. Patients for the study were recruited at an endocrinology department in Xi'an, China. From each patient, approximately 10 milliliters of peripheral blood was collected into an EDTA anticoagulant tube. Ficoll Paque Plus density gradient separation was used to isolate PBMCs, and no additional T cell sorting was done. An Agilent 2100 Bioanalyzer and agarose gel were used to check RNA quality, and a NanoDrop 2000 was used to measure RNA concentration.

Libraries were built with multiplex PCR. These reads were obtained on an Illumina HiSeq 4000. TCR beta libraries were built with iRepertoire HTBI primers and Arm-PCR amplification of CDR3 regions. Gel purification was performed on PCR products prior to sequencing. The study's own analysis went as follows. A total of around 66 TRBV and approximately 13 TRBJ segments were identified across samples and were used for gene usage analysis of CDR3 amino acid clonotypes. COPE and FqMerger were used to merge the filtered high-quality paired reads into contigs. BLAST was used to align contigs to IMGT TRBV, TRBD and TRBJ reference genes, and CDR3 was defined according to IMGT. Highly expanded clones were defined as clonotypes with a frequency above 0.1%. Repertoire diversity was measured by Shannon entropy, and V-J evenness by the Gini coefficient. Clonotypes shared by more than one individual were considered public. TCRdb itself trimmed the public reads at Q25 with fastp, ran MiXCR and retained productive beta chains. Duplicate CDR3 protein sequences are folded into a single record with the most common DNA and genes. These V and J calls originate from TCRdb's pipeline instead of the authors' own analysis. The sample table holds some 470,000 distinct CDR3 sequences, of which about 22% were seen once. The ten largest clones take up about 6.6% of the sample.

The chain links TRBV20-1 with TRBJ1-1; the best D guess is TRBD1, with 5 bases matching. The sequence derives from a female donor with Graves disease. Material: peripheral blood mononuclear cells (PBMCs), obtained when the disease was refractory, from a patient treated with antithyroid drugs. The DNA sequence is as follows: TGCAGTGCCTCCGTCGGGGGGAACGGGAACCCTGAAGCTTTCTTT. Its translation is CSASVGGNGNPEAFF.